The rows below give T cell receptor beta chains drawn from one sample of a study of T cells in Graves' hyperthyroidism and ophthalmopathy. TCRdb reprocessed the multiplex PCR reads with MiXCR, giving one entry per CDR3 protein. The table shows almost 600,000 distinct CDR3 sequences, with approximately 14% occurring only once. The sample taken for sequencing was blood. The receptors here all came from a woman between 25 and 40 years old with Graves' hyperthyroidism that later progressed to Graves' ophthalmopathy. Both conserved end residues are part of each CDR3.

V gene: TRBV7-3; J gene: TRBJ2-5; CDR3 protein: CASSLSGLAGRETQYF
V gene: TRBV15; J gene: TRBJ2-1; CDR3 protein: CATSNLLPGNEQFF
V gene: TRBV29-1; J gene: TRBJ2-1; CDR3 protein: CSVADARRSEQFF
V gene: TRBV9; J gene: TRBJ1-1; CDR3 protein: CASSPSQGFPEAFF
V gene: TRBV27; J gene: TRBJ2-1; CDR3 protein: CASREGLAGVHEQFF
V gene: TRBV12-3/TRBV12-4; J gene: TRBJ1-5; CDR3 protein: CASKEDNQPQHF
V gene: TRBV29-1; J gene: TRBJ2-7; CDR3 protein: CSAGQAFYEQYF
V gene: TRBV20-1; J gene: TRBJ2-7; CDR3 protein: CSARLAGSSYEQYF
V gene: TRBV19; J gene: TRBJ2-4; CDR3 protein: CASGLAKNIQYF
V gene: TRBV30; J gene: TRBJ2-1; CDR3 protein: CAWSLTLTSGTKNEQFF
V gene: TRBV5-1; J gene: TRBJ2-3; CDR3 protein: CASSLGTDKTDTQYF
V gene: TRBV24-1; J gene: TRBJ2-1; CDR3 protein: CATATGGSEQFF
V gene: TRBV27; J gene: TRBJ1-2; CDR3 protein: CASSRRGPRGYTF
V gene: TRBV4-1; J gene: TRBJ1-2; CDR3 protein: CASTGQGVYGYTF
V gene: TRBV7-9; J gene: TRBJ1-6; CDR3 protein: CASSPPGLRDLALHF
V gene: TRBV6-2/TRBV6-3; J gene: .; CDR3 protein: CASSPSGTQYF
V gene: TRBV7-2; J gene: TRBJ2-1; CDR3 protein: CASSADPLGEQFF
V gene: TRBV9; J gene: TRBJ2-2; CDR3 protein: CASSTRTGAGELFF
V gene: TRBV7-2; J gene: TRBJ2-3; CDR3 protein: CASSIGLAFTDTQYF
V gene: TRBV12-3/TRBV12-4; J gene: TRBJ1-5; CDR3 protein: CASSLGPRSNQPQHF
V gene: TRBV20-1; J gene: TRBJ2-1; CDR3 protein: CSARDHSGTLKNEQFF
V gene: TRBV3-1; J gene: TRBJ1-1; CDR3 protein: CASSPTGGSKAFF
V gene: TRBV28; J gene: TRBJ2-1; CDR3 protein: CASSSPGQGKNEQFF